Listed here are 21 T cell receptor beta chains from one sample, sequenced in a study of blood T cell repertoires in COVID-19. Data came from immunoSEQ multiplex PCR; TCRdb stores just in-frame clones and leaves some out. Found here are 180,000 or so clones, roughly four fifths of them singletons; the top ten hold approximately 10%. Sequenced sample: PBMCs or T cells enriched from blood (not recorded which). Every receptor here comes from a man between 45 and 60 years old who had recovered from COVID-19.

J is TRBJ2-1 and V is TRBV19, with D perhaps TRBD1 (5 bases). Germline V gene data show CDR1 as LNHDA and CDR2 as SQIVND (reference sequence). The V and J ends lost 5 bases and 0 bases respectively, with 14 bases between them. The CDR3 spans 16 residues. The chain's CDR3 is CASSPSVGRSYNEQFF. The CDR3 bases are TGTGCCAGTAGTCCGTCAGTGGGGCGCTCCTACAATGAGCAGTTCTTC.

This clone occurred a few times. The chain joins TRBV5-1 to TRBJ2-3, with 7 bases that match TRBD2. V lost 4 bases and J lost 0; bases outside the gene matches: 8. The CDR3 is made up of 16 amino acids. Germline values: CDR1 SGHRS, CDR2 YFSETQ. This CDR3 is CASSQLAATSTDTQYF. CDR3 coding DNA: TGCGCCAGCAGCCAGCTAGCGGCCACTAGCACAGATACGCAGTATTTT.

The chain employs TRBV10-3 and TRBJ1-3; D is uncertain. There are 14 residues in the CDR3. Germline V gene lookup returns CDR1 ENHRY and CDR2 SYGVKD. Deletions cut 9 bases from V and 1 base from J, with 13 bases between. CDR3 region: CAIASPDSGNTIYF. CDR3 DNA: TGTGCCATAGCGTCGCCGGATTCTGGAAACACCATATATTTT.

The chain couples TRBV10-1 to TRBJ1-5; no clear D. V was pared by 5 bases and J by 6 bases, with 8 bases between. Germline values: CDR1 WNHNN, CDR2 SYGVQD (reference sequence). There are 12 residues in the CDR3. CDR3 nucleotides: TGCGCCAGCAGTAACCCCGGTCAGCCCCAGCATTTT. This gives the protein CASSNPGQPQHF.

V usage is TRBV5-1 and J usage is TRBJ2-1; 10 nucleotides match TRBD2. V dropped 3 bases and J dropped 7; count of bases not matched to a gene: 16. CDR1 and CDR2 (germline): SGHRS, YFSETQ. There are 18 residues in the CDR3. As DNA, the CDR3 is TGCGCCAGCAGCTCCACCACTAGCGGGATAAGAGTAGGAAATGAGCAGTTCTTC. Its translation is CASSSTTSGIRVGNEQFF.

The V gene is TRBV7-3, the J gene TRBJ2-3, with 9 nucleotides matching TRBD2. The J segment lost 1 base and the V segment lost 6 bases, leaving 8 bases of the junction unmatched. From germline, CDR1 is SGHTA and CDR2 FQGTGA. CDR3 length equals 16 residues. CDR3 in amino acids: CASSPFVAGGTDTQYF. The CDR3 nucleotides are TGTGCCAGCAGTCCATTCGTAGCGGGGGGCACAGATACGCAGTATTTT.

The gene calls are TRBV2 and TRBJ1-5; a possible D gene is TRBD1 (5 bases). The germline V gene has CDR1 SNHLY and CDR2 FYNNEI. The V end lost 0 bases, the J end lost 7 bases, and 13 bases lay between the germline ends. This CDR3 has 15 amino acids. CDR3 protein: CASSEAGGVGQPQHF. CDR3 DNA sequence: TGTGCCAGCAGTGAAGCGGGGGGTGTTGGCCAGCCCCAGCATTTT. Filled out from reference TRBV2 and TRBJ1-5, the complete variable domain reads EPEVTQTPSHQVTQMGQEVILRCVPISNHLYFYWYRQILGQKVEFLVSFYNNEISEKSEIFDDQFSVERPDGSNFTLKIRSTKLEDSAMYFCASSEAGGVGQPQHFGDGTRLSIL.

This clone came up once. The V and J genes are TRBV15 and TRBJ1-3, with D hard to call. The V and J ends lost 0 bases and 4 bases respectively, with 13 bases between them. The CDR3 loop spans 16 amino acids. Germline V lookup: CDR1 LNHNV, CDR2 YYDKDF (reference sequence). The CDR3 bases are TGTGCCACCAGCAGAGATTTGACGGGAGGGGGAAACACCATATATTTT. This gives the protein CATSRDLTGGGNTIYF.

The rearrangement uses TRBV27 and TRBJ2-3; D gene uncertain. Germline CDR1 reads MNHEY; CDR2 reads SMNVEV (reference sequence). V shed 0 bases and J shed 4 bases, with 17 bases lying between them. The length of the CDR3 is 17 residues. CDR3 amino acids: CASSLSSISYSADTQYF. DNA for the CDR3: TGTGCCAGCAGTTTATCGTCGATCTCCTACAGTGCAGATACGCAGTATTTT.

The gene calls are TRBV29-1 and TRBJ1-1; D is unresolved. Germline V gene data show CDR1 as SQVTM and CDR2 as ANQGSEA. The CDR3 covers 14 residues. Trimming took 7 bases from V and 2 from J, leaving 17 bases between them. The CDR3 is CSGTHTRGNTEAFF. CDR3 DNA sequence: TGCAGCGGCACACACACACGGGGAAACACTGAAGCTTTCTTT. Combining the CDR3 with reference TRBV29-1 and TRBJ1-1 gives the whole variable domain SAVISQKPSRDICQRGTSLTIQCQVDSQVTMMFWYRQQPGQSLTLIATANQGSEATYESGFVIDKFPISRPNLTFSTLTVSNMSPEDSSIYLCSGTHTRGNTEAFFGQGTRLTVV.

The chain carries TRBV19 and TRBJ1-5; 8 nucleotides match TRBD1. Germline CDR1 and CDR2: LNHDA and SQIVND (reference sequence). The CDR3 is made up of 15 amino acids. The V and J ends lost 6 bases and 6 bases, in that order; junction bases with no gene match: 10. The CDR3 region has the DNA TGTGCCAGTAGGGATTTTACAGGGGGAGGTCAGCCCCAGCATTTT. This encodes CASRDFTGGGQPQHF.

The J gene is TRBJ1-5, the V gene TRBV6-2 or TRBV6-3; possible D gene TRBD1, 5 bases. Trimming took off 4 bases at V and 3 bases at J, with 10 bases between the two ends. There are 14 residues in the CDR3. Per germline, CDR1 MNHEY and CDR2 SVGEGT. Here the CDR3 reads CASSLGGNNQPQHF. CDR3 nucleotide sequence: TGTGCCAGCAGTTTGGGGGGAAACAATCAGCCCCAGCATTTT.

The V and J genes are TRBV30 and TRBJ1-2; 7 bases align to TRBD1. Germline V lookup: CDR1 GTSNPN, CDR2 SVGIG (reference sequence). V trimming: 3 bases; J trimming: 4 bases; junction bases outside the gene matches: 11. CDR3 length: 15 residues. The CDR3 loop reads CAWRPSGGFGYGYTF. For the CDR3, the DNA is TGTGCCTGGAGGCCTTCAGGGGGATTCGGCTATGGCTACACCTTC.

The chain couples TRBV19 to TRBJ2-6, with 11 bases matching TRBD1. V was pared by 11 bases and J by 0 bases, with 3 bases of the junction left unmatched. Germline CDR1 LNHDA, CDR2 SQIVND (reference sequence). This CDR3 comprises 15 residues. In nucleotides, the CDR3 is TGTGCCGGGGGACAGGGGGGCTCTGGGGCCAACGTCCTGACTTTC. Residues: CAGGQGGSGANVLTF.

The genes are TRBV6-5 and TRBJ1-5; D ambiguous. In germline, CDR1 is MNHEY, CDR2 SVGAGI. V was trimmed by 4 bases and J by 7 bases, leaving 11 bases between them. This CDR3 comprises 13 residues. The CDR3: CASSLGPQQPQHF. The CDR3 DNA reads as TGTGCCAGCAGTTTAGGTCCACAGCAGCCCCAGCATTTT.

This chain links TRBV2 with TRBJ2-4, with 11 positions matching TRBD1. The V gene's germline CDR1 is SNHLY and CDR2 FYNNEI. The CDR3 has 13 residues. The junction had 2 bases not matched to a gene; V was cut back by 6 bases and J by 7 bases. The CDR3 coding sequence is TGTGCCAGCAGGGACAGGGGGCGGAACATTCAGTACTTC. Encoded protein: CASRDRGRNIQYF. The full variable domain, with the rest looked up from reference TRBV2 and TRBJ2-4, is EPEVTQTPSHQVTQMGQEVILRCVPISNHLYFYWYRQILGQKVEFLVSFYNNEISEKSEIFDDQFSVERPDGSNFTLKIRSTKLEDSAMYFCASRDRGRNIQYFGAGTRLSVL.

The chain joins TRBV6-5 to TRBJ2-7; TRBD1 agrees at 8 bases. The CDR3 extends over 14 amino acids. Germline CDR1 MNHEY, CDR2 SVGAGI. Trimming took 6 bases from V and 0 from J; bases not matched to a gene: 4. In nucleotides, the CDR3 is TGTGCCAGCAGCGACAGGGGCGCCTCCTACGAGCAGTACTTC. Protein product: CASSDRGASYEQYF.

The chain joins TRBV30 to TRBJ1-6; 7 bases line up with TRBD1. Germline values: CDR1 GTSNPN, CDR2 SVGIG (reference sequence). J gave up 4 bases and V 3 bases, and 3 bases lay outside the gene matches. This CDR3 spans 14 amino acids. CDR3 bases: TGTGCCTGGAGCGAGGGACAGTATAATTCACCCCTCCACTTT. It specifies CAWSEGQYNSPLHF. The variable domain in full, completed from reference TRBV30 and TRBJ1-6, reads SQTIHQWPATLVQPVGSPLSLECTVEGTSNPNLYWYRQAAGRGLQLLFYSVGIGQISSEVPQNLSASRPQDRQFILSSKKLLLSDSGFYLCAWSEGQYNSPLHFGNGTRLTVT.

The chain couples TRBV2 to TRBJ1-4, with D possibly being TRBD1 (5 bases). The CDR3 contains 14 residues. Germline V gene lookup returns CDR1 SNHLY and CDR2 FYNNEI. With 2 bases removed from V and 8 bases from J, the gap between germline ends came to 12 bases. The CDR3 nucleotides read TGTGCCAGCAGTGAATGGGGACTCGGCGAAAAACTGTTTTTT. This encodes CASSEWGLGEKLFF.

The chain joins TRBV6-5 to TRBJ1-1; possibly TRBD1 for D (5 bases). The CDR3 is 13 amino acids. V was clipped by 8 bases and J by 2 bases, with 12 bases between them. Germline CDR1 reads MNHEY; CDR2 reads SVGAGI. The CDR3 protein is CASGRTRNTEAFF. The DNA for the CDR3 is TGTGCCAGCGGCCGGACAAGAAACACTGAAGCTTTCTTT.

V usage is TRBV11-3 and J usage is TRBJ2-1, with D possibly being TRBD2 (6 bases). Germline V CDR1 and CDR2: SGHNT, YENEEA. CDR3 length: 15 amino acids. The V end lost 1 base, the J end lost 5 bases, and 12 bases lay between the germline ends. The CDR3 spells CASSLGASAHNEQFF. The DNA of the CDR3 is TGTGCCAGCAGCTTAGGAGCTAGCGCCCACAATGAGCAGTTCTTC.